What follows describes a single T cell receptor beta chain. The data are from a study of blood T cell repertoires in COVID-19. Sequenced by immunoSEQ multiplex PCR; TCRdb stores in-frame clones only, minus some. The sample gives about 160,000 clones, approximately 81% of which show up once; roughly 18% is in the top ten. The CDR3 covers 14 residues. Germline CDR1 and CDR2: LGHDT and YNNKEL (reference sequence). V shed 6 bases, J shed 5 bases, and the junction held 6 bases outside the gene matches. This chain joins TRBV3-1 (or the pseudogene TRBV3-2) and TRBJ1-4; 7 nucleotides line up with TRBD1. The sequence was obtained from a man in his fifties or sixties who had recovered from COVID-19. Specimen: PBMCs or T cells enriched from blood (not recorded which). The CDR3 loop is CASSWTGRNEKLFF. CDR3 nucleotides: TGTGCCAGCAGTTGGACAGGACGAAATGAAAAACTGTTTTTT.